A selection of T cell receptor beta chains follows, all from one sample in a study of CD8 T cells in ankylosing spondylitis. TCRdb re-called the 5' RACE reads through MiXCR, storing one row per CDR3 protein. The sample yields 350,000 to 550,000 distinct CDR3 sequences, 25% to 30% seen once. The sample was blood, either unsorted or a sorted T cell fraction (not recorded which). The receptors were sampled from a male donor with ankylosing spondylitis. CDR3s include the opening cysteine and the closing phenylalanine or tryptophan. The order of the fields is clone size, CDR3 length, V gene, D gene, J gene, CDR3 DNA, CDR3 protein. D genes are given only for firm matches. Rows give clone size only sometimes, using once, few, many, or a class for an expanded clone.

size: NA
length: 17
V: TRBV7-6
D: TRBD2
J: TRBJ2-3
DNA: TGTGCCAGCGACTCGGGACTAGCGGGAGTGGGGTCAGATACGCAGTATTTT
CDR3: CASDSGLAGVGSDTQYF

size: NA
length: 13
V: TRBV7-2
D: NA
J: TRBJ1-6
DNA: TGTGCCAGCAGCTTAGATGGGGAATCACCCCTCCACTTT
CDR3: CASSLDGESPLHF

size: NA
length: 15
V: TRBV6-1
D: TRBD1
J: TRBJ2-5
DNA: TGTGCCAGCAGTACCGGGACAGAGTACCAAGAGACCCAGTACTTC
CDR3: CASSTGTEYQETQYF

size: NA
length: 15
V: TRBV20-1
D: NA
J: TRBJ2-5
DNA: TGCAGTGCTAGTTATGGACGGCCCGTACAAGAGACCCAGTACTTC
CDR3: CSASYGRPVQETQYF

size: NA
length: 16
V: TRBV4-1
D: TRBD1
J: TRBJ1-6
DNA: TGCGCCAGCAGCCAAGAGGGGACAGGGATAAATTCACCCCTCCACTTT
CDR3: CASSQEGTGINSPLHF

size: NA
length: 13
V: TRBV30
D: TRBD1
J: TRBJ1-6
DNA: TGTGCCTGGGACAGGGGTTATGATTCACCCCTCCACTTT
CDR3: CAWDRGYDSPLHF

size: NA
length: 15
V: TRBV20-1
D: NA
J: TRBJ1-1
DNA: TGCAGTGCTAGAGATCCCAGGACGGGGGGAACTGAAGCTTTCTTT
CDR3: CSARDPRTGGTEAFF

size: many
length: 15
V: TRBV5-6
D: TRBD2
J: TRBJ2-3
DNA: TGTGCCAGCAGCTTGAGCGGGAGGGCCACAGATACGCAGTATTTT
CDR3: CASSLSGRATDTQYF

size: once
length: 15
V: TRBV18
D: NA
J: TRBJ2-1
DNA: TGTGCCAGCTCACAGACTTCGTCAAATCCGGGCGGGCAGTTCTTC
CDR3: CASSQTSSNPGGQFF

size: few
length: 13
V: TRBV30
D: TRBD1
J: TRBJ2-5
DNA: TGTGCTTCGCCGGGACAGGGAGCGGAGACCCAGTACTTC
CDR3: CASPGQGAETQYF

size: few
length: 12
V: TRBV4-2
D: NA
J: TRBJ2-1
DNA: TGTGCCAGCAGCCAAGAAAGGCGGGAGCAGTTCTTC
CDR3: CASSQERREQFF